The 29 T cell receptor beta chains presented below share a single source sample, sequenced in a study of blood T cell repertoires in COVID-19. Repertoires were generated with immunoSEQ multiplex PCR, while TCRdb's copy carries only in-frame clones and drops some. The table has approximately 94,000 clones, around four fifths seen once. Specimen: peripheral blood. The receptors here all came from a man between 45 and 60 years old with active or convalescent COVID-19.

This clone was recorded a few times. V is TRBV6-1 and J is TRBJ2-7; 10 bases agree with TRBD1. Germline CDR1 MNHNS, CDR2 SASEGT. The CDR3 totals 15 residues. The junction had 2 bases not matched to a gene; V was cut back by 2 bases and J by 1 base. The chain's CDR3 is CASSEPGQGSYEQYF. CDR3 DNA: TGTGCCAGCAGTGAACCGGGACAGGGGTCCTACGAGCAGTACTTC.

This clone was detected once. The V gene is TRBV18, the J gene TRBJ2-7; tentative D call: TRBD1 (6 bases). The CDR3 extends over 13 amino acids. V was cut by 6 bases and J by 1 base, with 10 bases left in between. CDR1 KGHSH and CDR2 LQKENI come from the germline V gene. CDR3 nucleotides: TGTGCCAGCTCTCAGACAGGTTCCTACGAGCAGTACTTC. Translated, it gives CASSQTGSYEQYF.

The chain recombines TRBV27 with TRBJ2-3; possibly TRBD1 for D (5 bases). The germline V and J ends were trimmed by 2 bases and 3 bases, with 6 bases remaining between them. From germline, CDR1 is MNHEY and CDR2 SMNVEV (reference sequence). This CDR3 comprises 13 residues. This chain's CDR3 is CASSLGATDTQYF. CDR3 nucleotide sequence: TGTGCCAGCAGTTTAGGGGCTACAGATACGCAGTATTTT.

This chain uses TRBV6-2 or TRBV6-3 with TRBJ2-7; D perhaps matches TRBD1 (5 bases). From germline, CDR1 is MNHEY and CDR2 SVGEGT. The CDR3 has 12 residues. V lost 2 bases and J 3 bases, leaving 5 bases between the germline ends. CDR3 region: CASSYRGYEQYF. As DNA, the CDR3 is TGTGCCAGCAGTTACAGGGGCTACGAGCAGTACTTC.

The chain has TRBV11-1 and TRBJ2-3; D is possibly TRBD1 (5 bases). Germline lookup yields CDR1 SGHAT and CDR2 FQDESV (reference sequence). The CDR3 consists of 15 residues. V lost 4 bases to trimming and J lost 5 bases, with 16 bases between them. The CDR3 protein is CASSSGIRDGDTQYF. The CDR3 DNA reads as TGTGCCAGCAGCTCAGGTATCAGGGATGGAGATACGCAGTATTTT.

On this clone: A read error may produce the germline difference seen at one junction end. The chain employs TRBV7-7 and TRBJ2-5; possibly TRBD1 for D (5 bases). The CDR3 totals 15 residues. Germline V gene sequence: CDR1 SSHAT, CDR2 FNYEAQ (reference sequence). The CDR3 bases are TGTGCTAGCAGCTTGGGGCAAGGGGTGGGAGAGACCCAGTACTTC. Protein: CASSLGQGVGETQYF.

J is TRBJ1-4 and V is TRBV4-1; possibly TRBD1 for D (5 bases). The length of the CDR3 is 16 residues. V lost 0 bases and J 3 bases, leaving 11 bases between the germline ends. CDR1 is MGHRA, CDR2 YSYEKL, per germline. CDR3 sequence reads: CASSQDLQGPNEKLFF. CDR3 DNA sequence: TGCGCCAGCAGCCAAGACCTCCAGGGCCCTAATGAAAAACTGTTTTTT.

DNA of the CDR3: TGTGCCAGCATCCCCGGGACTTCACAGGGGAGTTATGAGCAGTTCTTC. It translates to CASIPGTSQGSYEQFF. This chain uses TRBV7-8 with TRBJ2-1; weak D call: TRBD1 (7 bases). CDR1 is SGHVS, CDR2 FQNEAQ, per germline. V lost 7 bases to trimming and J lost 8 bases, with 24 bases between them. CDR3 length: 16 amino acids.

This clone showed up just once. The genes are TRBV23-1 and TRBJ2-1, with D possibly matching TRBD2 (5 bases). TRBV23-1 is sorted into the ORF group, with uncertain function. The CDR3 covers 16 residues. Trimming cost V 9 bases and J 6 bases, with 24 bases left between them. Written as DNA, the CDR3 is TGCGCCAGGCTATTCCGGCTAGCTCTTCGTCGCAATGAGCAGTTCTTC. Protein product: CARLFRLALRRNEQFF.

The chain couples TRBV5-6 to TRBJ1-2; 8 bases are a match to TRBD1. The V gene end was trimmed by 3 bases and the J gene end by 5 bases; junction bases not matched to a gene: 12. Germline lookup yields CDR1 SGHDT and CDR2 YYEEEE. The CDR3 totals 16 residues. This CDR3 reads CASSSPGQEFLYGYTF. The DNA of the CDR3 is TGTGCCAGCAGCTCACCGGGACAGGAGTTTCTTTATGGCTACACCTTC.

The rearrangement uses TRBV29-1 and TRBJ2-1; D is uncertain. The CDR3 has 13 residues. Germline V gene data show CDR1 as SQVTM and CDR2 as ANQGSEA. V lost 3 bases to trimming and J lost 2 bases, with 8 bases between them. CDR3 region: CSVDRTTYNEQFF. The CDR3 bases are TGCAGCGTTGATCGAACAACCTACAATGAGCAGTTCTTC.

The chain couples TRBV3-1 (or the pseudogene TRBV3-2) to TRBJ2-2, with D hard to call. Trimming removed 2 bases at V and 9 bases at J, with 7 bases between. This CDR3 has 12 amino acids. Germline V CDR1 and CDR2: LGHDT, YNNKEL (reference sequence). This chain's CDR3 is CASSQRFRELFF. DNA of the CDR3: TGTGCCAGCAGCCAACGGTTTCGGGAGCTGTTTTTT.

The J gene is TRBJ1-2, the V gene TRBV29-1; 8 bases are a match to TRBD1. The V gene end was trimmed by 3 bases and the J gene end by 3 bases; junction bases not matched to a gene: 3. Looked up from germline, CDR1 is SQVTM and CDR2 is ANQGSEA. The CDR3 extends over 13 amino acids. The CDR3 DNA is TGCAGCGTTGACTACAGGGGGGACTATGGCTACACCTTC. It yields the protein CSVDYRGDYGYTF. The variable domain in full, with the rest retrieved from reference TRBV29-1 and TRBJ1-2, is SAVISQKPSRDICQRGTSLTIQCQVDSQVTMMFWYRQQPGQSLTLIATANQGSEATYESGFVIDKFPISRPNLTFSTLTVSNMSPEDSSIYLCSVDYRGDYGYTFGSGTRLTVV.

V usage is TRBV2 and J usage is TRBJ2-1; 15 nucleotides match TRBD2. The CDR3 totals 17 residues. Germline loops: CDR1 SNHLY, CDR2 FYNNEI. The ends lost 4 bases at V and 7 bases at J; junction bases unmatched: 8. For the CDR3, the DNA is TGTGCCAGCAGTGGGGATGGACTAGCGGGAGGGTGGAATGAGCAGTTCTTC. Its translation is CASSGDGLAGGWNEQFF.

This rearrangement joins TRBV19 to TRBJ1-2; D not certain. V dropped 10 bases and J dropped 9 bases, with 12 bases sitting between them. This CDR3 is built from 10 residues. The germline CDR1 and CDR2 sequences are LNHDA and SQIVND (reference sequence). The DNA of the CDR3 is TGTGCCACCTTCCTTGCGCGCTACACCTTC. Translation: CATFLARYTF.

The chain recombines TRBV9 with TRBJ1-2, with D possibly matching TRBD1 (5 bases). The germline V and J ends were trimmed by 0 bases and 3 bases, with 12 bases remaining between them. This CDR3 has 15 amino acids. The V gene's germline CDR1 is SGDLS and CDR2 YYNGEE. CDR3 amino acids: CASSVGAGGDYGYTF. As DNA, the CDR3 is TGTGCCAGCAGCGTAGGAGCAGGAGGGGACTATGGCTACACCTTC. The entire variable domain, with the rest obtained from reference TRBV9 and TRBJ1-2, is as follows: DSGVTQTPKHLITATGQRVTLRCSPRSGDLSVYWYQQSLDQGLQFLIQYYNGEERAKGNILERFSAQQFPDLHSELNLSSLELGDSALYFCASSVGAGGDYGYTFGSGTRLTVV.

The chain is built from TRBV5-1 and TRBJ1-1; a weak D match, TRBD1 (6 bases). V was pared by 4 bases and J by 4 bases, with 11 bases between. Germline V lookup: CDR1 SGHRS, CDR2 YFSETQ. This CDR3 has 13 amino acids. The CDR3: CASSQDSGTEAFF. The CDR3 DNA reads TGCGCCAGCAGCCAGGACAGTGGCACTGAAGCTTTCTTT.

The V call is TRBV2, the J call TRBJ1-2; the match to TRBD1 covers 9 bases. The CDR3 has 13 amino acids. The junction had 12 bases not matched to a gene; V was cut back by 5 bases and J by 14 bases. From germline, CDR1 is SNHLY and CDR2 FYNNEI. The CDR3: CASSLEKQGALTF. The CDR3 region has the DNA TGTGCCAGCAGTTTAGAAAAACAGGGGGCGCTTACCTTC. Variable domain in full (rest from reference TRBV2 and TRBJ1-2): EPEVTQTPSHQVTQMGQEVILRCVPISNHLYFYWYRQILGQKVEFLVSFYNNEISEKSEIFDDQFSVERPDGSNFTLKIRSTKLEDSAMYFCASSLEKQGALTFGSGTRLTVV.

The chain carries TRBV6-1 and TRBJ2-1, with 9 bases aligning to TRBD2. The V gene end was trimmed by 3 bases and the J gene end by 0 bases; junction bases not matched to a gene: 6. This CDR3 contains 17 residues. CDR1 and CDR2 (germline): MNHNS, SASEGT. The CDR3 loop is CASSDRAGGSSYNEQFF. In DNA, the CDR3 is TGTGCCAGCAGTGATAGGGCGGGAGGGAGCTCCTACAATGAGCAGTTCTTC.

CDR3 region: CASSKAQNYGYTF. DNA for the CDR3: TGTGCCAGCAGCAAGGCACAGAACTATGGCTACACCTTC. V gene TRBV14 combines with J gene TRBJ1-2; D not certain. Germline V gene data show CDR1 as SGHDN and CDR2 as FVKESK. The CDR3 runs to 13 residues. Trimming took 5 bases from V and 2 from J, leaving 9 bases between them.

The chain has TRBV6-5 and TRBJ1-1, with a tentative D call TRBD1 (5 bases). This CDR3 contains 13 residues. CDR1 and CDR2 from the germline V gene are MNHEY and SVGAGI. V was trimmed by 2 bases and J by 4 bases, leaving 8 bases between them. The CDR3 loop is CASSYGGSTEAFF. The CDR3 region has the DNA TGTGCCAGCAGTTACGGGGGGTCCACTGAAGCTTTCTTT.

The V and J genes are TRBV27 and TRBJ2-1; 14 nucleotides match TRBD2. The CDR3 extends over 15 amino acids. V trimming: 6 bases; J trimming: 6 bases; junction bases outside the gene matches: 4. CDR1 is MNHEY, CDR2 SMNVEV, per germline (reference sequence). The chain's CDR3 is CASRPGTSGGNEQFF. CDR3 nucleotides: TGTGCCAGCAGGCCCGGGACTAGCGGGGGCAATGAGCAGTTCTTC.

This clone was found a few times. The gene calls are TRBV6-5 and TRBJ2-7; a possible D gene is TRBD2 (6 bases). Trimming took off 5 bases at V and 2 bases at J, with 13 bases between the two ends. Germline-derived CDR1 and CDR2 are MNHEY and SVGAGI. The CDR3 has 14 residues. Here the CDR3 DNA reads TGTGCCAGCAGTCCTGAGAGCGGGCCCTACGAGCAGTACTTC. Translated, it gives CASSPESGPYEQYF.

The chain recombines TRBV25-1 with TRBJ1-4; D unclear. The CDR3 extends over 14 amino acids. Germline V lookup: CDR1 MGHDK, CDR2 SYGVNS. V gave up 4 bases and J gave up 7 bases, with 13 bases separating them. The CDR3 DNA is TGTGCCAGCAGTGCCTCGACTGGACTTGAAAAACTGTTTTTT. Translation gives CASSASTGLEKLFF. Full variable domain (remainder filled in from reference TRBV25-1 and TRBJ1-4): EADIYQTPRYLVIGTGKKITLECSQTMGHDKMYWYQQDPGMELHLIHYSYGVNSTEKGDLSSESTVSRIRTEHFPLTLESARPSHTSQYLCASSASTGLEKLFFGSGTQLSVL.

The chain carries TRBV7-9 and TRBJ2-2, with TRBD1 as a possible D gene (5 bases). Between the trimmed V and J ends, which lost 9 bases and 1 base, there was a span of 9 bases. The CDR3 is 13 amino acids. Germline V gives CDR1 SEHNR, CDR2 FQNEAQ (reference sequence). Written as DNA, the CDR3 is TGTGCCAGTACAGGTGGGAACACCGGGGAGCTGTTTTTT. This sequence encodes CASTGGNTGELFF.

This clone appeared once. The chain combines TRBV7-8 with TRBJ2-2; 11 nucleotides agree with TRBD1. The CDR3 covers 15 residues. V trimming: 4 bases; J trimming: 3 bases; junction bases outside the gene matches: 1. Germline CDR1 and CDR2: SGHVS and FQNEAQ. The CDR3 loop reads CASSWTGGDTGELFF. The CDR3 coding sequence is TGTGCCAGCAGCTGGACAGGGGGCGACACCGGGGAGCTGTTTTTT. Full variable domain (missing parts from reference TRBV7-8 and TRBJ2-2): GAGVSQSPRYKVAKRGQDVALRCDPISGHVSLFWYQQALGQGPEFLTYFQNEAQLDKSGLPSDRFFAERPEGSVSTLKIQRTQQEDSAVYLCASSWTGGDTGELFFGEGSRLTVL.

This clone was seen only once. The chain has TRBV5-8 and TRBJ2-3, with D maybe TRBD1 (5 bases). This CDR3 is 17 amino acids long. Trimming stripped 0 bases from V and 0 bases from J, with 14 bases between. CDR1 and CDR2 from the germline V gene are SGHTS and YDEGEE. Written as DNA, the CDR3 is TGTGCCAGCAGCTTGGCCGTGAGACAGTCAAGCACAGATACGCAGTATTTT. Translating it yields CASSLAVRQSSTDTQYF.

The chain uses TRBV6-2 or TRBV6-3 and TRBJ1-5; D might be TRBD1 (5 bases). There are 13 residues in the CDR3. The germline V and J ends were trimmed by 2 bases and 7 bases, with 9 bases remaining between them. Germline values: CDR1 MNHEY, CDR2 SVGEGT. CDR3 region: CASSYGGGQPQHF. CDR3 DNA sequence: TGTGCCAGCAGTTACGGGGGAGGGCAGCCCCAGCATTTT.

This chain links TRBV5-1 with TRBJ2-3; 8 bases map to TRBD2. The CDR3 length is 17 residues. Unmatched junction bases numbered 13, after V lost 4 bases and J lost 3 bases. The germline CDR1 and CDR2 sequences are SGHRS and YFSETQ. The CDR3 loop reads CASSRIGGAEGTDTQYF. The CDR3 bases are TGCGCCAGCAGCCGTATCGGGGGGGCGGAAGGGACAGATACGCAGTATTTT.